Detailed here is one T cell receptor (beta chain). Its cognate antigen has yet to be identified. No qualities accompany the bases; no much larger clone lies one base away. Libraries came from the immunoSEQ multiplex PCR assay. DNA from the cultured and isolated CD4+ T cells underwent TCR beta CDR3 sequencing. The paper's data handling went like this. Non-productive TCR sequences were removed, reads were trimmed to the CDR3 region, and CDR3s of at least 7 amino acids were retained. The MANAFEST web app was used to identify antigen-specific clonotypes by comparing expansion in peptide wells with expansion in reference cultures. To count as positive, a clone had to show expansion at FDR<0.05 compared with the reference and with all other wells, an odds ratio above 5, and a frequency above 0.1% in two replicate wells. A clonotype was called cross-reactive if it was significantly expanded both in SARS-CoV-2 spike wells and in at least one common cold coronavirus spike condition. CDR3 similarity was assessed by Levenshtein distance using the stringdist R package, and unrooted trees were constructed with ape in R 3.6.1. This immuneACCESS table, as held by TCRdb, lists in-frame sequences with V and J called but not all clones. Of the missing ones, under half trace to an unresolved V gene in checked studies; the others have no known cause. V and J calls and clone size are given by that table; D and trimming were obtained from the DNA. In this sample the table shows tens of thousands of clones, about 74% of which occur a single time. Of the sample, 5.4% is held by the ten largest clones.

This sample was taken from a study of vaccination effects on CD4 cells after COVID-19 (dated by TCRdb to 2021 to 2024). For the wider study: In the ViraFEST assay, PBMC were stimulated with viral peptide pools, and antigen-specific CD4+ T cell clonotypes were then identified by expansion using TCR sequencing. After vaccination, three convalescent patients were sampled at an early time point (day +14) and at a late time point (day +241, +227 and +161, respectively). Post-vaccine samples across the study were collected a median of 72 days after the second dose, with a range of 14 to 241. Cultures from other donors in the study were sequenced using the Oncomine TCR Beta short-read assay on an Illumina iSeq 100. Altogether, 10 COVID-19 convalescent patients and several SARS-CoV-2-naive healthy vaccine recipients made up the full study. A few million PBMC per well were cultured in IMDM with 5% human AB serum, 8.5 to 10 IU/ml IL-2 and gentamicin, plus 10 ug/ml peptides. In both COVID-19 convalescent patients and infection-naive vaccine recipients, the study compared SARS-CoV-2 spike-specific CD4+ TCR repertoires from before mRNA vaccination with those from after it.

Reading the germline V gene gives CDR1 SNHLY and CDR2 FYNNEI. The CDR3 contains 17 residues, cysteine and phenylalanine counted. CDR3 DNA only is kept here, 51 bases in frame from base 1. V is cut back by 6 bases and J by 10 bases, with 20 bases in the junction unmatched. Results and caveats for the whole study, not just this receptor: The study was limited by a small number of convalescent patients, and early post-infection timepoints were lacking. Among convalescent patients, the spike-reactive repertoire after vaccination was made up mainly of new vaccine-induced clones that were largely distinct from the clones induced by infection. Clones induced by infection and clones induced by vaccination both contracted markedly at late timepoints after vaccination, which fits with T cell responses waning over time.

After around 10 days of culture, CD4+ T cells were isolated with the EasySep CD4+ T cell isolation kit. PCR-confirmed SARS-CoV-2 infection had occurred in convalescent patients between March and December 2020, before the Alpha, Beta and Delta variants emerged in the United States. Each participant got two doses of an mRNA SARS-CoV-2 vaccine, either BNT162b2 or mRNA-1273. Half of the culture medium was replaced with fresh IL-2-containing medium on days 3 and 7. Unless noted otherwise, every peptide stimulation condition was cultured in triplicate wells. PBMC were separated from whole blood using Ficoll-Paque Plus gradient centrifugation and were then either cryopreserved at -140C or used fresh. The QIAamp micro DNA kit was used to extract genomic DNA from the cultured CD4+ T cells.

The TCR sequence derives from a human donor who had a prior SARS-CoV-2 infection. The input for sequencing was CD4+ T cells from PBMCs cultured without peptide, taken after COVID-19 vaccination. This chain joins TRBV2 to TRBJ2-1, with 8 middle bases fitting TRBD2. The DNA sequence is given as TGTGCCAGCAGGATCAGGTTACTAGCGGCCATTAAGGGGGAGCAGTTCTTC. This encodes CASRIRLLAAIKGEQFF. The full variable domain, with segments outside the CDR3 supplied by the reference TRBV2 and TRBJ2-1 proteins, appears as EPEVTQTPSHQVTQMGQEVILRCVPISNHLYFYWYRQILGQKVEFLVSFYNNEISEKSEIFDDQFSVERPDGSNFTLKIRSTKLEDSAMYFCASRIRLLAAIKGEQFFGPGTRLTVL.